The clone carrying this T cell receptor (beta chain) appeared a few times. Its cognate antigen is unknown. These data come from a study of T cells after yellow fever vaccination. General observations from the study: Most clones from primary vaccination were detected again post-booster (approximately 97% CD4, roughly 85% CD8).

Researchers made TCR cDNA using 5'RACE template switching, and this step added a universal primer site and UMIs. TCRdb itself ran the 5' RACE reads through MiXCR, one entry per CDR3 protein. The sample has 150,000 or so distinct CDR3 sequences, over 7% seen once. Between the trimmed V and J ends, which lost 1 base and 0 bases, there was a span of 12 bases. CDR3 length equals 17 residues. This receptor was obtained from a man aged 18 to 29 who received the YFV17D yellow fever vaccine. This sample comprised CD8+ T cells sorted from PBMCs, obtained 45 days after the yellow fever booster vaccination. The chain carries TRBV12-3 or TRBV12-4 and TRBJ2-2, with D tentatively TRBD1 or TRBD2 (5 bases each). CDR3 residues: CASSLGGAISNTGELFF. The CDR3 DNA reads as TGTGCCAGCAGTTTAGGAGGGGCAATATCGAACACCGGGGAGCTGTTTTTT.